Listed here are 32 T cell receptor beta chains from one sample, sequenced in a study of T-cell memory formation after mild COVID-19. TCRdb re-called the 5' RACE reads with MiXCR, one entry per CDR3 protein. The profile shows about 560,000 distinct CDR3 sequences, roughly 17% of them singletons. Sequenced sample: PBMCs or a T cell subset sorted from them (not recorded which). These receptors were obtained from an adult woman who had mild COVID-19 (a few samples of this study predate the infection). Cell type and time point are not known.

The chain uses TRBV27 and TRBJ2-2, with 8 positions matching TRBD1. The junction had 12 bases not matched to a gene; V was cut back by 6 bases and J by 6 bases. CDR3 size: 16 residues. From germline, CDR1 is MNHEY and CDR2 SMNVEV (reference sequence). The CDR3 spells CASRRTGNPRAGELFF. As DNA, the CDR3 is TGTGCCAGCAGACGGACAGGGAACCCCCGCGCCGGGGAGCTGTTTTTT.

This clonotype was detected a few times. This chain uses TRBV7-2 with TRBJ1-2; 7 bases align to TRBD1. The CDR3 extends over 15 amino acids. J gave up 2 bases and V 5 bases, and 8 bases lay outside the gene matches. In germline, CDR1 is SGHTA, CDR2 FQGNSA. The CDR3 here is CASSLRGQTNYGYTF. The CDR3, as DNA: TGTGCCAGCAGCCTCCGGGGACAGACGAACTATGGCTACACCTTC.

The V gene is TRBV2, the J gene TRBJ1-1, with 10 bases fitting TRBD1. The CDR3 extends over 13 amino acids. CDR1 is SNHLY, CDR2 FYNNEI, per germline. Losses at the gene ends were 8 bases for V and 11 bases for J; bases not matched to a gene: 11. For the CDR3, the DNA is TGTGCCAGCTTACGACAGGGGGCATCGGAGGCTTTCTTT. The encoded protein is CASLRQGASEAFF.

The rearrangement links TRBV20-1 to TRBJ1-2, with 12 nucleotides matching TRBD1. Germline values: CDR1 DFQATT, CDR2 SNEGSKA (reference sequence). The CDR3 consists of 15 residues. V lost 7 bases, J lost 4 bases, and 10 bases stayed unmatched. CDR3 nucleotide sequence: TGCAGTGTCCCCACCGGGACAGGGGGCTTCTATGGCTACACCTTC. Translation: CSVPTGTGGFYGYTF.

This clonotype was counted a few times. The V and J genes are TRBV4-3 and TRBJ2-3; 7 bases are shared with TRBD2. Germline assignment: CDR1 LGHNA and CDR2 YSLEER. The CDR3 runs to 16 residues. The V and J ends lost 4 bases and 4 bases, in that order; junction bases with no gene match: 11. Written as DNA, the CDR3 is TGCGCCAGCAGCCGAGCAGTGCGGGAGATGCCAGATACGCAGTATTTT. Translated: CASSRAVREMPDTQYF.

The chain couples TRBV14 to TRBJ2-5; D call uncertain. Germline V CDR1 and CDR2: SGHDN, FVKESK. The CDR3 covers 14 residues. V gave up 0 bases and J gave up 5 bases, with 10 bases separating them. The DNA of the CDR3 is TGTGCCAGCAGCCAAGATCGTGTGCGGGAGACCCAGTACTTC. This codes for CASSQDRVRETQYF.

This clonotype was detected ten times or more. This chain links TRBV29-1 with TRBJ1-5; no clear D. V dropped 4 bases and J dropped 7 bases, with 14 bases sitting between them. This CDR3 has 13 residues. CDR1 SQVTM and CDR2 ANQGSEA come from the germline V gene. CDR3 in amino acids: CSVASDMRQPQHF. DNA of the CDR3: TGCAGCGTTGCCTCCGATATGAGACAGCCCCAGCATTTT.

This clonotype turned up a few times. V gene TRBV12-3 or TRBV12-4 combines with J gene TRBJ1-3; tentative D call: TRBD1 (5 bases). This CDR3 has 17 amino acids. V lost 6 bases and J lost 2, with 20 bases in between. The CDR3 sequence is CASSQLPPGRPGNTIYF. Here the CDR3 DNA reads TGTGCCAGCAGCCAGCTCCCCCCAGGGAGACCTGGAAACACCATATATTTT.

The chain carries TRBV4-3 and TRBJ1-1; D gene uncertain. Deletions cut 0 bases from V and 6 bases from J, with 11 bases between. From germline, CDR1 is LGHNA and CDR2 YSLEER. The CDR3 is made up of 14 amino acids. The chain's CDR3 is CASSQDRVVPEAFF. The CDR3 nucleotides are TGCGCCAGCAGCCAAGATCGGGTTGTTCCTGAAGCTTTCTTT.

This chain joins TRBV29-1 and TRBJ2-1; 8 nucleotides agree with TRBD2. Germline V gene lookup returns CDR1 SQVTM and CDR2 ANQGSEA. Trimming took 4 bases from V and 6 from J; bases not matched to a gene: 11. The CDR3 covers 15 residues. This chain's CDR3 is CSVVLAGGLLNEQFF. CDR3 DNA sequence: TGCAGCGTTGTTCTGGCGGGGGGTTTGCTCAATGAGCAGTTCTTC.

The chain combines TRBV7-8 with TRBJ1-1; D gene unclear. The germline V gene encodes CDR1 SGHVS and CDR2 FQNEAQ. The CDR3 is 14 amino acids. The ends were cut back, 5 bases at V and 10 bases at J, with 20 bases in the middle. The CDR3 protein is CASSRIVVARRAFF. DNA for the CDR3: TGTGCCAGCAGCCGAATCGTGGTAGCACGGCGAGCTTTCTTT.

This clonotype has more than one count but fewer than ten. This rearrangement joins TRBV5-8 to TRBJ2-1; tentatively, D is TRBD2 (5 bases). Trimming cost V 5 bases and J 3 bases, with 12 bases left between them. The CDR3 sequence is 14 residues long. Per the germline V gene, CDR1 is SGHTS and CDR2 is YDEGEE. CDR3 coding DNA: TGTGCCAGCAGTCGGAAGACTAACTACAATGAGCAGTTCTTC. The encoded protein is CASSRKTNYNEQFF.

V usage is TRBV12-3 or TRBV12-4 and J usage is TRBJ2-3, with D unclear. The V end was cut by 3 bases, the J end by 6 bases, with 16 bases between. The CDR3 consists of 15 residues. Here the CDR3 reads CASSFSGLKVDTQYF. The CDR3 DNA is TGTGCCAGCAGTTTTTCGGGCCTGAAAGTGGATACGCAGTATTTT.

The rearrangement uses TRBV4-2 and TRBJ2-6, with a tentative D call TRBD2 (6 bases). CDR1 is LGHNA, CDR2 YNFKEQ, per germline. There are 16 residues in the CDR3. The V and J ends lost 2 bases and 1 base respectively, with 9 bases between them. The CDR3, as DNA: TGTGCCAGCAGCCAACTCGGGGGATCTGGGGCCAACGTCCTGACTTTC. Its translation is CASSQLGGSGANVLTF.

The chain uses TRBV5-1 and TRBJ1-2; D is perhaps TRBD1 (6 bases). The CDR3 totals 14 residues. Germline V gives CDR1 SGHRS, CDR2 YFSETQ. The ends were cut back, 0 bases at V and 6 bases at J, with 12 bases in the middle. The CDR3: CASSLEDSRDGYTF. CDR3 coding DNA: TGCGCCAGCAGCTTGGAGGACAGCAGGGATGGCTACACCTTC.

This clonotype turned up a few times. The chain links TRBV6-6 to TRBJ1-1; D unresolved. Germline values: CDR1 MNHNY, CDR2 SVGAGI (reference sequence). V lost 6 bases to trimming and J lost 0 bases, with 11 bases between them. This CDR3 contains 14 residues. The CDR3 loop is CASSVQAVNTEAFF. In DNA form, the CDR3 reads TGTGCCAGCAGCGTCCAGGCTGTGAACACTGAAGCTTTCTTT.

This clonotype occurred a few times. The chain joins TRBV5-6 to TRBJ2-4; the match to TRBD2 covers 8 bases. Looked up from germline, CDR1 is SGHDT and CDR2 is YYEEEE. V dropped 3 bases and J dropped 11; count of bases not matched to a gene: 16. The CDR3 extends over 16 amino acids. CDR3 loop: CASSSLGSGGYFVQYF. The CDR3 coding sequence is TGTGCCAGCAGCTCCCTGGGAAGCGGGGGTTATTTTGTTCAGTACTTC.

The sample holds a few counts of this clonotype. The chain employs TRBV4-3 and TRBJ2-5; D not certain. The CDR3 runs to 12 residues. Between the trimmed V and J ends, which lost 0 bases and 4 bases, there was a span of 3 bases. Germline values: CDR1 LGHNA, CDR2 YSLEER. The CDR3 sequence: CASSQDTETQYF. CDR3 nucleotides: TGCGCCAGCAGCCAAGATACAGAGACCCAGTACTTC.

The gene calls are TRBV7-3 and TRBJ2-7; D perhaps matches TRBD1 (5 bases). CDR3 length: 13 residues. V dropped 9 bases and J dropped 3 bases, with 15 bases sitting between them. Germline-derived CDR1 and CDR2 are SGHTA and FQGTGA. This chain's CDR3 is CARGIGADYEQYF. The CDR3 region has the DNA TGTGCCAGGGGGATTGGGGCAGACTACGAGCAGTACTTC.

The chain links TRBV12-3 or TRBV12-4 to TRBJ1-1, with D possibly being TRBD1 (5 bases). CDR3 size: 13 residues. Trimming removed 3 bases at V and 5 bases at J, with 10 bases between. This CDR3 is CASSFSGHTEAFF. CDR3 DNA sequence: TGTGCCAGCAGTTTCTCCGGACATACTGAAGCTTTCTTT.

The J gene is TRBJ2-1, the V gene TRBV10-3, with D maybe TRBD2 (5 bases). The CDR3 has 13 residues. Trimming left V 4 bases short and J 10 bases short, with 14 bases between. Germline CDR1 is ENHRY and CDR2 is SYGVKD. CDR3 region: CAISGVQAAEQFF. DNA for the CDR3: TGTGCCATCAGTGGAGTTCAAGCGGCCGAGCAGTTCTTC.

The chain combines TRBV24-1 with TRBJ2-6; a weak D match, TRBD1 (5 bases). V lost 2 bases, J lost 4 bases, and 11 bases lay in between. The CDR3 totals 16 residues. Germline V gives CDR1 KGHDR, CDR2 SFDVKD. This CDR3 is CATSDSTASGANVLTF. In DNA form, the CDR3 reads TGTGCCACCAGTGATTCGACAGCGTCGGGGGCCAACGTCCTGACTTTC.

The genes are TRBV4-3 and TRBJ2-3, with TRBD2 identical over 9 bases. This CDR3 has 15 amino acids. Germline V CDR1 and CDR2: LGHNA, YSLEER. J gave up 8 bases and V 0 bases, and 6 bases lay outside the gene matches. Here the CDR3 reads CASSQEGGRAGTQYF. CDR3 DNA: TGCGCCAGCAGCCAAGAGGGCGGGAGGGCCGGTACGCAGTATTTT.

In its sample, this clonotype was seen many times. The J gene is TRBJ2-2, the V gene TRBV24-1, with TRBD1 matching 7 bases. Germline assignment: CDR1 KGHDR and CDR2 SFDVKD. V was clipped by 2 bases and J by 8 bases; unmatched bases: 16. This CDR3 is 18 amino acids long. The DNA for the CDR3 is TGTGCCACCAGTGATTATTTTCGGACAGGTCACGGTCGGGGGGAGCTGTTTTTT. This gives the protein CATSDYFRTGHGRGELFF.

This clonotype was counted only a few times. V usage is TRBV7-9 and J usage is TRBJ2-2; tentative D call: TRBD2 (5 bases). CDR1 is SEHNR, CDR2 FQNEAQ, per germline (reference sequence). This CDR3 has 18 amino acids. The V end was cut by 0 bases, the J end by 6 bases, with 20 bases between. The CDR3 protein is CASSLAPLMKEDAGELFF. CDR3 DNA: TGTGCCAGCAGCTTAGCCCCCCTTATGAAGGAGGATGCCGGGGAGCTGTTTTTT.

Only a few counts were recorded for this clonotype. V gene TRBV7-8 combines with J gene TRBJ2-1; 10 bases are shared with TRBD2. The CDR3 contains 15 residues. Germline CDR1 and CDR2: SGHVS and FQNEAQ. The J segment lost 13 bases and the V segment lost 3 bases, leaving 12 bases of the junction unmatched. The CDR3 spells CASSFGTSVLISQFF. The CDR3 bases are TGTGCCAGCAGCTTCGGGACTAGCGTCTTGATCTCCCAGTTCTTC.

The rearrangement uses TRBV12-3 or TRBV12-4 and TRBJ2-7, with D unresolved. CDR3 length equals 15 residues. Trimming cost V 2 bases and J 7 bases, with 18 bases left between them. The CDR3 DNA follows: TGTGCCAGCAGTTTAACGGGTCCCTTCTCTAGGGAGCAGTACTTC. It codes for CASSLTGPFSREQYF.

This clonotype came up many times. The CDR3 spells CASSQGQGGPYGYTF. The CDR3 region has the DNA TGCGCCAGCAGCCAAGGACAGGGGGGACCCTATGGCTACACCTTC. The V gene is TRBV4-1, the J gene TRBJ1-2, with 9 nucleotides matching TRBD1. The germline CDR1 and CDR2 sequences are MGHRA and YSYEKL. The CDR3 is 15 amino acids. The J segment lost 4 bases and the V segment lost 1 base, leaving 4 bases of the junction unmatched.

V is TRBV4-2 and J is TRBJ2-3; 11 bases line up with TRBD2. Germline V CDR1 and CDR2: LGHNA, YNFKEQ. The CDR3 consists of 16 residues. Trimming cost V 1 base and J 6 bases; bases outside gene matches: 6. CDR3 nucleotide sequence: TGTGCCAGCAGCCAAGGACTAGCGGGGAGCCTTGATACGCAGTATTTT. Its protein is CASSQGLAGSLDTQYF.

This clonotype occurred many times. The V call is TRBV7-2, the J call TRBJ2-7; 10 bases are a match to TRBD1. CDR3 length equals 15 residues. CDR1 is SGHTA and CDR2 is FQGNSA in the germline V gene. Germline trimming cut 1 base from V and 1 base from J; bases unmatched to any gene: 1. CDR3 sequence reads: CASSLGGQGSYEQYF. In DNA form, the CDR3 reads TGTGCCAGCAGCTTAGGGGGACAGGGGTCCTACGAGCAGTACTTC.

This clonotype was counted a few times. V gene TRBV7-8 combines with J gene TRBJ2-2; D tentatively fits TRBD1 or TRBD2 (5 bases each). Germline V gives CDR1 SGHVS, CDR2 FQNEAQ. V was pared by 4 bases and J by 6 bases, with 15 bases between. CDR3 size: 15 residues. Here the CDR3 reads CASSSYRDGAGELFF. The CDR3 DNA reads TGTGCCAGCAGCTCTTACCGGGACGGGGCCGGGGAGCTGTTTTTT.

This clonotype was seen a handful of times. The V call is TRBV7-2, the J call TRBJ1-1; D gene uncertain. V was shortened by 3 bases and J by 5 bases, with 13 bases between the two germline ends. From germline, CDR1 is SGHTA and CDR2 FQGNSA. The CDR3 is 14 residues long. The CDR3 here is CASSLHSGVTEAFF. The CDR3 region has the DNA TGTGCCAGCAGCTTGCACAGCGGGGTTACTGAAGCTTTCTTT. Using reference TRBV7-2 and TRBJ1-1 for the parts outside the CDR3, the full variable domain is GAGVSQSPSNKVTEKGKDVELRCDPISGHTALYWYRQSLGQGLEFLIYFQGNSAPDKSGLPSDRFSAERTGGSVSTLTIQRTQQEDSAVYLCASSLHSGVTEAFFGQGTRLTVV.